This TCR beta chain was captured by sequencing in a study of control samples from healthy donors and cancer patients. This clone appeared a few times. There are 16 residues in the CDR3. V gave up 2 bases and J gave up 0 bases, with 13 bases separating them. CDR1 is SGHDT and CDR2 is YYEEEE in the germline V gene. Here immunoSEQ multiplex PCR was the method, and the copy in TCRdb shows in-frame clones only, minus some. The profile shows about 98,000 clones, around three quarters of them singletons. J is TRBJ2-3 and V is TRBV5-6; no clear D gene. Sequenced input: blood. The sequence was collected from a woman aged 25 to 39 in good health. The CDR3, as DNA: TGTGCCAGCAGCTTCTCGGCAAGAGCTAGCACAGATACGCAGTATTTT. Its protein product is CASSFSARASTDTQYF. The whole variable domain, filled in from reference TRBV5-6 and TRBJ2-3, reads DAGVTQSPTHLIKTRGQQVTLRCSPKSGHDTVSWYQQALGQGPQFIFQYYEEEERQRGNFPDRFSGHQFPNYSSELNVNALLLGDSALYLCASSFSARASTDTQYFGPGTRLTVL.